This entry lists 31 T cell receptor beta chains sequenced from one sample in a study of T-cell reconstitution after alpha-beta-depleted transplantation in children. Unique molecular identifiers were incorporated into the prepared TCRbeta library. TCRdb re-called the PCR reads with MiXCR, one entry per CDR3 protein. The sample includes about 340,000 distinct CDR3 sequences, around 15% of them seen just once. The sample was PBMCs, mostly from graft donor cells, taken 360 days after TCRalphabeta/CD19-depleted stem cell transplant. All receptors come from a male patient aged 2 to 10 who had a stem cell transplant for acute lymphoblastic leukemia, so the T cells may come from the graft donor.

The chain links TRBV4-3 to TRBJ1-2, with 8 nucleotides matching TRBD1. From germline, CDR1 is LGHNA and CDR2 YSLEER. The J segment lost 7 bases and the V segment lost 0 bases, leaving 7 bases of the junction unmatched. The CDR3 has 15 amino acids. The CDR3 region has the DNA TGCGCCAGCAGCCAAGAGCAGGGGGCGTTAGGTGGCTACACCTTC. Protein product: CASSQEQGALGGYTF.

The rearrangement joins TRBV2 to TRBJ1-5; 7 nucleotides line up with TRBD1. Germline trimming cut 6 bases from V and 3 bases from J; bases unmatched to any gene: 5. Per germline, CDR1 SNHLY and CDR2 FYNNEI. This CDR3 has 14 residues. The CDR3 loop reads CASRSGTVNQPQHF. The CDR3 coding sequence is TGTGCCAGCAGGTCCGGGACAGTCAATCAGCCCCAGCATTTT. Drawing the rest from reference TRBV2 and TRBJ1-5, the complete variable domain is EPEVTQTPSHQVTQMGQEVILRCVPISNHLYFYWYRQILGQKVEFLVSFYNNEISEKSEIFDDQFSVERPDGSNFTLKIRSTKLEDSAMYFCASRSGTVNQPQHFGDGTRLSIL.

This clonotype has a handful of counts. This may come from a read error, since a much larger clone is one base off. The CDR3 end shows no conserved phenylalanine or tryptophan, and so a read error is likely. The chain recombines TRBV10-3 with TRBJ2-3, with D unresolved. Germline V CDR1 and CDR2: ENHRY, SYGVKD. The CDR3 runs to 15 residues. Deletions cut 2 bases from V and 0 bases from J, with 9 bases between. The CDR3 DNA is TGTGCCATCAGTGAGAGGGAAGGGAGCACAGATACGCAGTATTGT. Translated: CAISEREGSTDTQYC.

This clonotype was seen only a few times. V usage is TRBV28 and J usage is TRBJ1-1, with a weak D call TRBD1 (5 bases). With 1 base removed from V and 5 bases from J, the gap between germline ends came to 20 bases. CDR1 and CDR2 from the germline V gene are MDHEN and SYDVKM. The CDR3 sequence is 17 residues long. The CDR3 spells CASSLFVPQRKGTEAFF. CDR3 DNA: TGTGCCAGCAGTTTATTTGTCCCACAGCGGAAGGGGACTGAAGCTTTCTTT.

This clonotype came up many times. The chain couples TRBV28 to TRBJ2-2; tentative D call: TRBD2 (5 bases). V was pared by 7 bases and J by 4 bases, with 7 bases between. Per germline, CDR1 MDHEN and CDR2 SYDVKM. The CDR3 runs to 12 residues. In DNA form, the CDR3 reads TGTGCCAGCAACCGGGGCACCGGGGAGCTGTTTTTT. It codes for CASNRGTGELFF.

In this sample, this clonotype turned up a few times. This rearrangement joins TRBV12-3 or TRBV12-4 to TRBJ2-1; TRBD1 matches at 9 bases. V was pared by 8 bases and J by 7 bases, with 6 bases of the junction left unmatched. The CDR3 spans 13 residues. The CDR3 is CASDRGFRNEQFF. Written as DNA, the CDR3 is TGTGCCAGCGACAGGGGGTTTCGAAATGAGCAGTTCTTC.

This clonotype was observed a handful of times. The chain has TRBV19 and TRBJ2-2; 8 bases match TRBD2. Germline CDR1 LNHDA, CDR2 SQIVND (reference sequence). The V and J ends lost 4 bases and 1 base, in that order; junction bases with no gene match: 2. The length of the CDR3 is 15 residues. DNA of the CDR3: TGTGCCAGTAGTAGGGGACTAGGGAACACCGGGGAGCTGTTTTTT. It specifies CASSRGLGNTGELFF.

This clonotype was seen more than once but under ten times. This chain links TRBV27 with TRBJ2-2; weak D call: TRBD2 (5 bases). Germline values: CDR1 MNHEY, CDR2 SMNVEV (reference sequence). Trimming stripped 3 bases from V and 2 bases from J, with 13 bases between. The CDR3 runs 16 residues. The CDR3 protein is CASSLRGRTNTGELFF. The CDR3 nucleotides read TGTGCCAGCAGTTTGAGAGGGCGGACCAACACCGGGGAGCTGTTTTTT.

The chain combines TRBV12-3 or TRBV12-4 with TRBJ1-1, with no clear D. The V gene lost 6 bases and the J gene lost 8 bases, with 16 bases spanning the gap. CDR3 length equals 13 residues. Here the CDR3 reads CASSLNTVREAFF. For the CDR3, the DNA is TGTGCCAGCAGCCTCAACACGGTACGGGAAGCTTTCTTT.

The sample holds many counts of this clonotype. A junction end diverges from the germline sequence, so it may reflect a read error. V and J are TRBV5-1 and TRBJ1-1; no firm D call. Germline V CDR1 and CDR2: SGHRS, YFSETQ. CDR3 length: 13 amino acids. The CDR3 spells CASSSGMNTEAFF. CDR3 bases: TGTGCCAGCAGCTCCGGCATGAACACTGAAGCTTTCTTT.

The rearrangement links TRBV5-6 to TRBJ2-1, with a tentative D call TRBD2 (7 bases). Deletions cut 5 bases from V and 4 bases from J, with 16 bases between. The germline gives CDR1 SGHDT, CDR2 YYEEEE. The CDR3 is 15 residues long. The CDR3 is CASRFDRGAYNEQFF. For the CDR3, the DNA is TGTGCCAGCAGATTCGACCGGGGGGCGTACAATGAGCAGTTCTTC.

This clonotype was counted many times. The CDR3 DNA is TGTGCCAGCAGTTTTAGGGCGTTAACAGATACGCAGTATTTT. Its protein product is CASSFRALTDTQYF. The genes are TRBV12-3 or TRBV12-4 and TRBJ2-3; D unclear. The CDR3 runs to 14 residues. The V gene lost 3 bases and the J gene lost 3 bases, with 10 bases spanning the gap.

This clonotype showed up many times. The V and J genes are TRBV5-1 and TRBJ1-6; D is perhaps TRBD1 (5 bases). V was clipped by 0 bases and J by 9 bases, with 13 bases between them. Looked up from germline, CDR1 is SGHRS and CDR2 is YFSETQ. The CDR3 spans 15 residues. DNA for the CDR3: TGCGCCAGCAGCTTGGAAGCAGGGTCCGGTTCACCCCTCCACTTT. Protein sequence: CASSLEAGSGSPLHF.

This clonotype appeared many times. The V and J genes are TRBV5-4 and TRBJ1-2; D is unresolved. Trimming pared 4 bases from V and 4 bases from J, leaving 8 bases between. Germline lookup yields CDR1 SGHNT and CDR2 YYREEE (reference sequence). CDR3 length: 12 amino acids. Here the CDR3 reads CASSADGYGYTF. CDR3 in DNA: TGTGCCAGCAGCGCTGACGGCTATGGCTACACCTTC.

At least ten counts were recorded for this clonotype. At one of its ends the junction is not consistent with the germline gene, which may arise from a read error. The V and J genes are TRBV5-1 and TRBJ2-3, with TRBD2 matching 10 bases. The CDR3 is 18 residues long. Per the germline V gene, CDR1 is SGHRS and CDR2 is YFSETQ. Written as DNA, the CDR3 is TGCGCCAGCACCTTGGGCCGGGGGATTAGCGGGAGGCCCGATACGCAGTATTTT. Translating gives CASTLGRGISGRPDTQYF.

The chain employs TRBV18 and TRBJ1-4; D is undetermined. The CDR3 is made up of 14 amino acids. CDR1 and CDR2 from the germline V gene are KGHSH and LQKENI. Trimming cost V 2 bases and J 2 bases, with 6 bases left between them. CDR3 sequence (DNA): TGTGCCAGCTCACCAGAGCGCACTAATGAAAAACTGTTTTTT. This translates into CASSPERTNEKLFF.

The chain employs TRBV7-2 and TRBJ2-7; D may match TRBD1 or TRBD2 (6 bases each). Trimming removed 2 bases at V and 5 bases at J, with 16 bases between. The CDR3 consists of 15 residues. Germline V gene data show CDR1 as SGHTA and CDR2 as FQGNSA. CDR3 sequence reads: CASSLSGATGDEQYF. The CDR3 nucleotides are TGTGCCAGCAGCTTATCAGGGGCAACGGGGGACGAGCAGTACTTC.

The V call is TRBV6-5, the J call TRBJ2-2; 10 nucleotides agree with TRBD2. Germline CDR1 MNHEY, CDR2 SVGAGI. V shed 0 bases, J shed 0 bases, and the junction held 7 bases outside the gene matches. The CDR3 totals 19 residues. The DNA of the CDR3 is TGTGCCAGCAGTTACTCCCTAGCGGGAGAATCGGCGAACACCGGGGAGCTGTTTTTT. Translating gives CASSYSLAGESANTGELFF.

This rearrangement joins TRBV10-3 to TRBJ2-1, with a tentative D call TRBD2 (6 bases). CDR3 size: 14 residues. V was shortened by 10 bases and J by 9 bases, with 22 bases between the two germline ends. CDR1 is ENHRY, CDR2 SYGVKD, per germline. The CDR3 here is CATTPGLSPGEQFF. CDR3 bases: TGTGCCACAACCCCGGGACTCTCCCCGGGTGAGCAGTTCTTC.

In this sample, this clonotype turned up a few times. This sequence joins TRBV18 and TRBJ2-3; 9 positions match TRBD2. The J segment lost 8 bases and the V segment lost 5 bases, leaving 2 bases of the junction unmatched. Germline assignment: CDR1 KGHSH and CDR2 LQKENI. The CDR3 has 12 amino acids. The CDR3 nucleotides read TGTGCCAGCTCATCGACTAGCGGTACGCAGTATTTT. Protein sequence: CASSSTSGTQYF.

The chain employs TRBV10-2 and TRBJ2-1; the D gene is possibly TRBD1 (7 bases). Trimming removed 2 bases from V and 6 bases from J, with 17 bases in between. CDR3 length: 16 residues. Germline values: CDR1 WSHSY, CDR2 SAAADI. Here the CDR3 DNA reads TGCGCCAGCAGTGAGACGCAGGGGGTCGGGGGCAATGAGCAGTTCTTC. Its protein product is CASSETQGVGGNEQFF.

This chain joins TRBV12-3 or TRBV12-4 and TRBJ2-4, with 9 bases matching TRBD1. This CDR3 has 13 residues. J gave up 5 bases and V 8 bases, and 4 bases lay outside the gene matches. CDR3 sequence: CASDRTGENIQYF. As DNA, the CDR3 is TGTGCCAGCGACCGGACAGGGGAAAACATTCAGTACTTC.

This clonotype came up many times. The chain has TRBV20-1 and TRBJ2-7; 10 bases fit TRBD2. This CDR3 has 14 residues. The germline gives CDR1 DFQATT, CDR2 SNEGSKA (reference sequence). The J segment lost 5 bases and the V segment lost 6 bases, leaving 10 bases of the junction unmatched. The CDR3 protein is CSASSGTSENEQYF. The CDR3 nucleotides read TGCAGTGCCTCGTCCGGGACTAGCGAAAACGAGCAGTACTTC.

This clonotype was observed a few times. The chain uses TRBV12-3 or TRBV12-4 and TRBJ2-3, with a weak D call TRBD2 (6 bases). V lost 5 bases and J 3 bases, leaving 12 bases between the germline ends. The CDR3 runs to 14 residues. The CDR3 coding sequence is TGTGCCAGCAGTCCACCGACTAGGACAGATACGCAGTATTTT. Translation gives CASSPPTRTDTQYF.

The chain recombines TRBV12-3 or TRBV12-4 with TRBJ2-5; the D is unclear. CDR3 length: 14 amino acids. Trimming shortened V by 8 bases and J by 5 bases, and 18 bases separated the two germline ends. The CDR3 DNA sequence: TGTGCCAGCGGCAGAGGAGTAAGATCGGAGACCCAGTACTTC. It yields the protein CASGRGVRSETQYF.

The chain couples TRBV3-1 to TRBJ2-7, with a tentative D call TRBD1 (6 bases). The germline gives CDR1 LGHDT, CDR2 YNNKEL (reference sequence). V was shortened by 0 bases and J by 6 bases, with 30 bases between the two germline ends. CDR3 length: 20 amino acids. The CDR3 reads CASSQEHLFRPTGARGEQYF. The CDR3 DNA sequence: TGTGCCAGCAGCCAAGAGCATCTATTTCGGCCGACAGGCGCCAGGGGCGAGCAGTACTTC.

This clonotype showed up just a few times. The chain couples TRBV7-9 to TRBJ2-4; 13 positions agree with TRBD2. Germline CDR1 SEHNR, CDR2 FQNEAQ (reference sequence). With V trimmed by 3 bases and J by 8 bases, 10 bases remained unmatched. The CDR3 spans 17 residues. The CDR3 DNA reads TGTGCCAGCAGCTTCCCAGGACTAGCGGGAGTGAGTGACATTCAGTACTTC. Translating gives CASSFPGLAGVSDIQYF.

This clonotype was detected many times. The V gene is TRBV29-1, the J gene TRBJ1-4, with D perhaps TRBD1 (5 bases). The CDR3 is 16 amino acids. Germline-derived CDR1 and CDR2 are SQVTM and ANQGSEA. V was shortened by 7 bases and J by 0 bases, with 18 bases between the two germline ends. In DNA form, the CDR3 reads TGCAGCGCTAGGGGCAGAGGAACTGCAACTAATGAAAAACTGTTTTTT. This gives the protein CSARGRGTATNEKLFF.

The gene calls are TRBV18 and TRBJ2-5, with D tentatively TRBD1 (7 bases). The V end was cut by 5 bases, the J end by 2 bases, with 15 bases between. CDR1 and CDR2 (germline): KGHSH, LQKENI. This CDR3 contains 15 residues. The CDR3 coding sequence is TGTGCCAGCTCATTCCTCCAGGGGGGACAAGAGACCCAGTACTTC. Translated, it gives CASSFLQGGQETQYF.

This clonotype has just a few counts. The chain combines TRBV20-1 with TRBJ2-7; TRBD1 agrees at 9 bases. The CDR3 covers 14 residues. The V gene's germline CDR1 is DFQATT and CDR2 SNEGSKA (reference sequence). V lost 3 bases and J lost 5; bases outside the gene matches: 8. The CDR3 nucleotides read TGCAGTGCTAGGCGGGACAGGGTGAATAACGAGCAGTACTTC. Residues: CSARRDRVNNEQYF.

This clonotype was detected many times. The chain employs TRBV29-1 and TRBJ2-1; 9 bases are a match to TRBD2. The CDR3 extends over 12 amino acids. Unmatched junction bases numbered 6, after V lost 6 bases and J lost 9 bases. Germline V gene lookup returns CDR1 SQVTM and CDR2 ANQGSEA. CDR3 bases: TGCAGCGTCCTGGGACTAGCCAGTGAGCAGTTCTTC. Translated: CSVLGLASEQFF.